This note documents a single T cell receptor (beta chain) sequence. Its specific antigen is unknown. The sample holds no much larger clone one base away, and base qualities are not on file. This record belongs to a study of blood T cells in healthy people across ages (dated by TCRdb to between 2015 and 2016). Concerning the study at large: Template switching captured roughly one uniquely barcoded TCR beta cDNA molecule per two T cells in model experiments. To track age-related changes in TCR beta repertoire diversity, the study relied on deep sequencing normalized with unique cDNA molecular identifiers. The study analyzed two additional independent replicas of 1 million unique cDNA reads from the same blood draw for two donors, one aged 18 to 29 and one aged 80 or older. The donors were split into four age groups: young (average roughly 15 years), middle-aged (roughly 40), aged (more than 55) and long-lived (under 90). To avoid experimental bias, donors of different ages were randomly spread across the sequencing lanes. Study-level results and caveats: Bulk unsorted PBMC profiling prevented conclusive comparison of naive and antigen-experienced compartments. Observed TCR beta diversity per million T cells fell roughly linearly with age, and a significant reduction was already apparent by age around 39. A strong correlation was found between observed TCR beta diversity and the percentage of naive T cells measured by flow cytometry. The long-lived group showed more naive CD4+ T cells, fewer expanded clones and increased TCR diversity than the aged group, suggesting age selection. Total diversity estimates from one million sequenced T cells were considered lower bounds and underestimates. The CMV infection status of donors was not known, potentially confounding age-related changes in expanded clonotypes.

Library preparation was by 5' RACE. This sample was sequenced with an Illumina HiSeq 2500. A second 7 to 11 cycle PCR used a sample-barcoded 5' primer and a J-beta primer mix. A unique molecular identifier was introduced onto each TCR beta cDNA molecule by a template-switch 5' adaptor carrying 12 random nucleotides. Each sample yielded at least 3 million CDR3-containing paired-end reads. First-strand cDNA synthesis was performed from all RNA using the Mint cDNA synthesis kit, with priming by a TRBC-specific oligonucleotide. All cDNA was treated with uracil-DNA glycosylase and then went through a first 18-cycle PCR with the universal primers M1SS and BC2_uni_R. Per the authors' processing: For normalization, 1 million high-quality reads, each with a distinct molecular identifier, were randomly selected from each sample. Reads sharing molecular identifiers were discarded rather than binned into consensus sequences. MiTCR, with a Q25 quality threshold and the strictest error-elimination algorithm, was used for CDR3 identification, clonotype clustering and error correction. A nonparametric unseen species model with Euler transformation was used to estimate a lower bound on total TCR beta diversity. TCRdb itself trimmed the public reads at Q25 with fastp, ran MiXCR and retained productive beta chains. Each entry is one CDR3 protein sequence, shown with its most common DNA and genes. The authors' filters were not applied to this entry. The sample table holds about 1.8 million distinct CDR3 sequences, of which less than 50% were seen once. In total, the top ten clones hold 2.1% of the sample.

Taken from cysteine to phenylalanine, the CDR3 has 17 residues. The CDR3 DNA has 51 bases and is translated from base 1. For CDR1 and CDR2, the germline V gene lists MNHEY and SVGEGT. V lost 4 bases and J lost 4 bases; the stretch between them is 22 bases long. Donors were under 40 systemically healthy Caucasian individuals from Russia aged 6 to 90 years. Approximately 10 milliliters of peripheral blood were collected from each donor into EDTA-treated Vacutainer tubes. Ficoll-Paque density-gradient centrifugation was used to isolate PBMCs, with at least 6.5 million obtained per sample. Total RNA was extracted from PBMCs with Trizol reagent, with at least 5.5 micrograms obtained per sample. The percentages of naive CD45RAhigh/CD27high T cells were determined by flow cytometry on a PBMC aliquot from every donor.

The rearranged chain carries TRBV6-2 or TRBV6-3 and TRBJ2-5; perhaps TRBD1 is the D gene, with 5 bases matching. The sample taken for sequencing was blood. This receptor was identified in a middle-aged woman in good health. The DNA sequence reads TGTGCCAGCAGTTTTGGTGTAGCCCAGGGAAGGCGAGAGACCCAGTACTTC. This is translated as CASSFGVAQGRRETQYF.